Listed below are T cell receptor beta chains from one sample, sequenced in a study of T cell changes during pregnancy in multiple sclerosis. This table comes from immunoSEQ multiplex PCR, and its TCRdb copy is limited to in-frame clones, with some not included. Found here are 35,000 to 50,000 clones, 88% of them singletons; the top ten hold more than 0.95%. Here the sequenced sample was CD4+ T cells from peripheral blood mononuclear cells, taken in the second trimester of pregnancy. Receptors were obtained from a female donor with multiple sclerosis, enrolled in a pregnancy study. CDR3s include the opening cysteine and the closing phenylalanine or tryptophan. The D gene is left open where the match is weak. The size field is filled for only some rows; it gives once, few, many or a size class.

v_call	d_call	clone_size	j_call	cdr3_aa	cdr3_nt
TRBV5-1	-	-	TRBJ1-4	CASSPRPGSGEKLFF	TGCGCCAGCAGCCCCCGACCCGGGTCTGGCGAAAAACTGTTTTTT
TRBV11-3	TRBD2	-	TRBJ2-1	CASSLGLAGGNEQFF	TGTGCCAGCAGCTTAGGGCTAGCGGGAGGCAATGAGCAGTTCTTC
TRBV28	-	-	TRBJ1-1	CASSLANRKMNTEAFF	TGTGCCAGCAGTTTGGCAAACAGGAAAATGAACACTGAAGCTTTCTTT
TRBV28	-	-	TRBJ1-5	CASSLSGPPQPQHF	TGTGCCAGCAGTTTATCAGGCCCCCCCCAGCCCCAGCATTTT
TRBV30	-	-	TRBJ1-2	CAWSRQGNYGYTF	TGTGCCTGGAGTCGCCAGGGAAACTATGGCTACACCTTC
TRBV6-1	-	-	TRBJ1-1	CASKAGNTEAFF	TGTGCCAGCAAGGCAGGGAACACTGAAGCTTTCTTT
TRBV2	TRBD1	-	TRBJ1-5	CASSAGQVQNQPQHF	TGTGCCAGCAGTGCCGGACAGGTTCAAAATCAGCCCCAGCATTTT
TRBV2	-	-	TRBJ2-7	CASSEGSQGWF	TGTGCCAGCAGTGAAGGTAGTCAGGGTTGGTTC
TRBV11-2	TRBD1	few	TRBJ1-4	CASRPQGREKKEKLFF	TGTGCCAGCAGACCACAGGGGAGAGAGAAGAAAGAAAAACTGTTTTTT
TRBV9	TRBD2	-	TRBJ2-2	CASSETSGANTGELFF	TGTGCCAGCAGTGAAACTAGCGGAGCGAACACCGGGGAGCTGTTTTTT
TRBV19	-	once	TRBJ2-1	CASSLGAVEQFF	TGTGCCAGTAGTTTAGGTGCGGTAGAGCAGTTCTTC
TRBV5-1	TRBD2	once	TRBJ2-1	CASSLGAGGGEQFF	TGCGCCAGCAGCTTGGGAGCGGGAGGAGGGGAGCAGTTCTTC
TRBV20-1	-	-	TRBJ1-1	CSPRSRPAFF	TGCAGCCCCAGGTCCCGGCCGGCTTTCTTT
TRBV6-1	-	-	TRBJ2-5	CASKGGGLDQETQYF	TGTGCCAGCAAGGGGGGGGGTTTGGACCAAGAGACCCAGTACTTC
TRBV2	-	-	TRBJ1-2	CASIRTPSNYGYTF	TGTGCCAGCATCCGGACACCGTCTAACTATGGCTACACCTTC
TRBV29-1	TRBD2	-	TRBJ2-3	CSVGLAADTQYF	TGCAGCGTGGGACTAGCAGCAGATACGCAGTATTTT
TRBV5-1	TRBD2	-	TRBJ2-7	CASSSDHRLAGGVEQYF	TGCGCCAGCAGCTCAGATCATCGACTAGCGGGAGGAGTCGAGCAGTACTTC
TRBV28	TRBD1	-	TRBJ2-7	CASRGQGALWGEQYF	TGTGCCAGCAGGGGACAGGGGGCTTTATGGGGCGAGCAGTACTTC
TRBV5-1	-	-	TRBJ2-7	CASSSDDSIPYEQYF	TGCGCCAGCAGCTCGGACGACAGCATCCCCTACGAGCAGTACTTC
TRBV5-6	-	-	TRBJ2-5	CASSLGETRLMWKTQYF	TGTGCCAGCAGCTTGGGTGAGACGAGGTTGATGTGGAAGACCCAGTACTTC
TRBV18	TRBD1	-	TRBJ2-7	CASSPRTGGYEQYF	TGTGCCAGCTCACCACGGACAGGGGGCTACGAGCAGTACTTC
TRBV6-6	TRBD1	-	TRBJ2-7	CASTRGLSSYEQYF	TGTGCCAGCACCAGGGGGCTTAGCTCCTACGAGCAGTACTTC
TRBV5-6	-	few	TRBJ1-1	CASSRYRSEAFF	TGTGCCAGCAGCAGGTACAGGTCTGAAGCTTTCTTT
TRBV6-1	-	-	TRBJ1-2	CASSDRAGFGYTF	TGTGCCAGCAGTGATCGGGCAGGGTTTGGCTACACCTTC
TRBV6-1	TRBD2	-	TRBJ2-1	CASSGFRGASGRAPYNEQFF	TGTGCCAGCAGTGGATTCAGGGGGGCTAGCGGGAGGGCCCCCTACAATGAGCAGTTCTTC
TRBV28	-	-	TRBJ1-3	CASSRGGSGNTIYF	TGTGCCAGCAGCCGAGGTGGATCTGGAAACACCATATATTTT
TRBV6-1	TRBD1	-	TRBJ2-3	CASSPLTGAGDTQYF	TGTGCCAGCAGCCCCCTGACAGGGGCGGGGGATACGCAGTATTTT
TRBV6-1	-	-	TRBJ2-4	CASSEGPFNAKNIQYF	TGTGCCAGCAGTGAAGGGCCATTCAATGCCAAAAACATTCAGTACTTC
TRBV7-8	TRBD2	-	TRBJ2-1	CASSFKLAGGNEQFF	TGTGCCAGCAGCTTTAAACTAGCGGGAGGCAATGAGCAGTTCTTC
TRBV27	-	-	TRBJ2-3	CASSPGTPPTDTQYF	TGTGCCAGCAGCCCCGGGACTCCGCCCACAGATACGCAGTATTTT
TRBV2	-	-	TRBJ1-5	CASSEVGAANQPQHF	TGTGCCAGCAGTGAAGTGGGGGCAGCAAATCAGCCCCAGCATTTT
TRBV18	-	-	TRBJ2-1	CASSPPTGIEQFF	TGTGCCAGCTCACCACCCACAGGGATAGAGCAGTTCTTC
TRBV28	-	-	TRBJ2-5	CASKEQGTRETQYF	TGTGCCAGCAAAGAACAGGGAACGCGGGAGACCCAGTACTTC
TRBV7-2	TRBD2	-	TRBJ2-5	CASSPREREGQETQYF	TGTGCCAGCAGCCCTCGGGAGCGGGAGGGGCAAGAGACCCAGTACTTC
TRBV6-5	-	-	TRBJ2-7	CAAGAARRSYEQYF	TGTGCCGCCGGCGCAGCCCGGCGGTCCTACGAGCAGTACTTC
TRBV6-5	-	-	TRBJ2-3	CASRPLGGATDTQYF	TGTGCCAGCAGGCCTCTGGGGGGGGCAACAGATACGCAGTATTTT
TRBV7-2	TRBD2	-	TRBJ2-5	CASSPSGRAVGTQYF	TGTGCCAGCAGCCCTAGCGGGAGGGCCGTGGGGACCCAGTACTTC
TRBV6-5	TRBD2	-	TRBJ2-3	CASIRNAGAADTQYF	TGTGCCAGCATCCGTAACGCGGGAGCCGCAGATACGCAGTATTTT
TRBV28	-	-	TRBJ2-5	CASSEQGGGHQETQYF	TGTGCCAGCAGTGAACAGGGCGGTGGGCACCAAGAGACCCAGTACTTC
TRBV5-6	TRBD1	-	TRBJ1-2	CASSLNQGVEGYTF	TGTGCCAGCAGCTTGAACCAGGGGGTGGAGGGCTACACCTTC
TRBV25-1	-	-	TRBJ2-1	CASSEYVTTGRNEQFF	TGTGCCAGCAGTGAATACGTAACGACAGGCCGCAATGAGCAGTTCTTC
TRBV7-8	-	-	TRBJ1-2	CASSPSRTEIYGYTF	TGTGCCAGCAGCCCATCCCGGACAGAGATCTATGGCTACACCTTC
TRBV4-2	TRBD2	-	TRBJ2-7	CATGVAGDYEQYF	TGTGCTACTGGGGTAGCGGGAGACTACGAGCAGTACTTC
TRBV7-2	-	-	TRBJ1-2	CASSLDRFNYGYTF	TGTGCCAGCAGCTTAGACAGATTTAACTATGGCTACACCTTC
TRBV5-1	-	-	TRBJ2-5	CASSLASRFETQYF	TGCGCCAGCAGCTTGGCAAGCAGGTTCGAGACCCAGTACTTC
TRBV18	TRBD1	-	TRBJ2-5	CASSPSAGTGGAETQYF	TGTGCCAGCTCACCATCGGCCGGGACAGGGGGCGCAGAGACCCAGTACTTC
TRBV14	TRBD1	-	TRBJ2-7	CASSPADRDRVSYEQYF	TGTGCCAGCAGCCCCGCGGACCGGGACAGGGTCTCCTACGAGCAGTACTTC
TRBV19	-	-	TRBJ1-5	CASSTLGVEPQHF	TGTGCCAGTAGTACCTTAGGGGTTGAGCCCCAGCATTTT
TRBV5-4	TRBD2	-	TRBJ2-1	CASSQELAGQDNEQFF	TGTGCCAGCAGCCAGGAACTAGCGGGCCAGGACAATGAGCAGTTCTTC
TRBV10-3	-	-	TRBJ2-1	CAISESSASSSYNEQFF	TGTGCCATCAGTGAGTCTAGCGCCTCAAGCTCCTACAATGAGCAGTTCTTC